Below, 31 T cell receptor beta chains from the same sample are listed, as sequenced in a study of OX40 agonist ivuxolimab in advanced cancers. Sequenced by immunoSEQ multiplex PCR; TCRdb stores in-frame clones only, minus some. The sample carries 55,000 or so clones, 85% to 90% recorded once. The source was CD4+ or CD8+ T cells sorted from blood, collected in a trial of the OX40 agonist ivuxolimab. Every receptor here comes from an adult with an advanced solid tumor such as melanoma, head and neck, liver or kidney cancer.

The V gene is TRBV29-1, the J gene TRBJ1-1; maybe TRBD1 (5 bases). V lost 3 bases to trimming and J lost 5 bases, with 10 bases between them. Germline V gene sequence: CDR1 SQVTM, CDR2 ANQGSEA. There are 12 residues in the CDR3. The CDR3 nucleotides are TGCAGCGTTGATTGGGGGGGAACTGAAGCTTTCTTT. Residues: CSVDWGGTEAFF.

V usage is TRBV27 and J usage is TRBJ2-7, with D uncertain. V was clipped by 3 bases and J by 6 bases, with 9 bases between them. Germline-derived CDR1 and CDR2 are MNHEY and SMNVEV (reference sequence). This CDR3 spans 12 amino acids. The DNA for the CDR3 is TGTGCCAGCAGTTTCTCTGGGTTCGAGCAGTACTTC. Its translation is CASSFSGFEQYF.

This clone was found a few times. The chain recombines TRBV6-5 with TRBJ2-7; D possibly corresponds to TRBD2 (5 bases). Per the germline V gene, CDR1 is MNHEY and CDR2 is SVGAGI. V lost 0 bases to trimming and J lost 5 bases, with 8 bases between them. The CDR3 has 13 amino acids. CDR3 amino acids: CASSYSTGNEQYF. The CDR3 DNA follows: TGTGCCAGCAGTTACTCGACCGGGAACGAGCAGTACTTC.

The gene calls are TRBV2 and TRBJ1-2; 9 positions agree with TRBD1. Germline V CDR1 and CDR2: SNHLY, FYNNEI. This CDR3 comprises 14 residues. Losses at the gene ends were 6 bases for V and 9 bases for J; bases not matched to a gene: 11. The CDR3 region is CASSLPGQGSSYTF. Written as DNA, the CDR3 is TGTGCCAGCAGCCTACCGGGACAGGGTTCTAGCTACACCTTC.

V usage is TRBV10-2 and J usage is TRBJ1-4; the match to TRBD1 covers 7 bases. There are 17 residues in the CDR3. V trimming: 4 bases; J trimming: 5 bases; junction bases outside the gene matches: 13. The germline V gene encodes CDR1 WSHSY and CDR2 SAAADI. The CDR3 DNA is TGCGCCAGCAGTGCCATACATTCGACAGGGAAAAATGAAAAACTGTTTTTT. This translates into CASSAIHSTGKNEKLFF.

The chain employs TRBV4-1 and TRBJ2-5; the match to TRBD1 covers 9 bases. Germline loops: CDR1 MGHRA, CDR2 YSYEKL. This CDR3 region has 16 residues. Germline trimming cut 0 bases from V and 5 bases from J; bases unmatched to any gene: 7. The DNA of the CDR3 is TGCGCCAGCAGCCAAGAGCGGACAGGGGTAATGGAGACCCAGTACTTC. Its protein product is CASSQERTGVMETQYF.

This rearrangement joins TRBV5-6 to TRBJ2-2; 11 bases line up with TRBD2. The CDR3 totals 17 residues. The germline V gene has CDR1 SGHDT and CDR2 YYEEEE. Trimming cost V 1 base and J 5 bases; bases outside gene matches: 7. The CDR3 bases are TGTGCCAGCAGCTTGTTTTTTAGCGGGAGGGAAACCGGGGAGCTGTTTTTT. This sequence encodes CASSLFFSGRETGELFF. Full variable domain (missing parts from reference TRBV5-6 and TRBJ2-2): DAGVTQSPTHLIKTRGQQVTLRCSPKSGHDTVSWYQQALGQGPQFIFQYYEEEERQRGNFPDRFSGHQFPNYSSELNVNALLLGDSALYLCASSLFFSGRETGELFFGEGSRLTVL.

CDR3 nucleotides: TGTGCCACCAGCAGAGATCGGCAGCGGGAGAAGACCTACAATGAGCAGTTCTTC. This sequence encodes CATSRDRQREKTYNEQFF. This chain joins TRBV15 and TRBJ2-1; 8 bases agree with TRBD2. V lost 0 bases, J lost 2 bases, and 9 bases stayed unmatched. The CDR3 totals 18 residues. The germline CDR1 and CDR2 sequences are LNHNV and YYDKDF (reference sequence). The full variable domain, its missing parts supplied by reference TRBV15 and TRBJ2-1, is DAMVIQNPRYQVTQFGKPVTLSCSQTLNHNVMYWYQQKSSQAPKLLFHYYDKDFNNEADTPDNFQSRRPNTSFCFLDIRSPGLGDTAMYLCATSRDRQREKTYNEQFFGPGTRLTVL.

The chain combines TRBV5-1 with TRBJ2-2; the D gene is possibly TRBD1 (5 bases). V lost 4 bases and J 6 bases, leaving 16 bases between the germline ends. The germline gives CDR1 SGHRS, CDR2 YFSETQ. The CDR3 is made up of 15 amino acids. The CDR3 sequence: CASSPVRGSPGELFF. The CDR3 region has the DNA TGCGCCAGCAGCCCTGTAAGGGGTAGCCCCGGGGAGCTGTTTTTT. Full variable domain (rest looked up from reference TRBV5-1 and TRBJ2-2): KAGVTQTPRYLIKTRGQQVTLSCSPISGHRSVSWYQQTPGQGLQFLFEYFSETQRNKGNFPGRFSGRQFSNSRSEMNVSTLELGDSALYLCASSPVRGSPGELFFGEGSRLTVL.

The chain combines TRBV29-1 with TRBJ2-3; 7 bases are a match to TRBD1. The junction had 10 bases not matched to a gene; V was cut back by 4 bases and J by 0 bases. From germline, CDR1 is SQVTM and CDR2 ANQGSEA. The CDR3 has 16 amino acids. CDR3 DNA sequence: TGCAGCGTTGTAAAGGGGGCCCGTTTAAGCACAGATACGCAGTATTTT. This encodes CSVVKGARLSTDTQYF.

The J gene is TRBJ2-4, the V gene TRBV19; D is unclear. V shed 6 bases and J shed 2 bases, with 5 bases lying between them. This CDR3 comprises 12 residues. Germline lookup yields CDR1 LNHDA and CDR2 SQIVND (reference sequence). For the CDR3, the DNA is TGTGCCAGTAGATCCCCCAAAAACATTCAGTACTTC. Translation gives CASRSPKNIQYF.

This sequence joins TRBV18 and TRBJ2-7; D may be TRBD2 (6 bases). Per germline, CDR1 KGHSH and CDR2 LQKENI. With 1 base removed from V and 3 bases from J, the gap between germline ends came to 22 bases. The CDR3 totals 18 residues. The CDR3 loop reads CASSPRPPSAQSLYEQYF. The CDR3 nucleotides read TGTGCCAGCTCACCACGACCCCCTAGCGCTCAATCACTCTACGAGCAGTACTTC.

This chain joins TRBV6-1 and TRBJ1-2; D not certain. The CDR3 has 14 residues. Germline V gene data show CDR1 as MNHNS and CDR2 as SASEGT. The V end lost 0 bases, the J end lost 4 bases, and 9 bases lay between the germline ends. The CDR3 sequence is CASSEAPGFYGYTF. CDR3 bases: TGTGCCAGCAGTGAAGCTCCGGGCTTCTATGGCTACACCTTC.

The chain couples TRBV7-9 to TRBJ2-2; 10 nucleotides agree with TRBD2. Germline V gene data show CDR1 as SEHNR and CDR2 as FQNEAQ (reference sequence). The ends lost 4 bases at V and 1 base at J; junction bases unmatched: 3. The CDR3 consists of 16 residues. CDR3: CASSSWTSGNTGELFF. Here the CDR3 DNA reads TGTGCCAGCAGCTCATGGACTAGCGGGAACACCGGGGAGCTGTTTTTT.

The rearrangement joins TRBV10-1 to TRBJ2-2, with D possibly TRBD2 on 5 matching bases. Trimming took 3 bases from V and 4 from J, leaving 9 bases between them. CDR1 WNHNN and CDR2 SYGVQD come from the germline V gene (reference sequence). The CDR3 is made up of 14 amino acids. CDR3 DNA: TGCGCCAGCAGTGACCGTCGGGGCACCGGGGAGCTGTTTTTT. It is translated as CASSDRRGTGELFF.

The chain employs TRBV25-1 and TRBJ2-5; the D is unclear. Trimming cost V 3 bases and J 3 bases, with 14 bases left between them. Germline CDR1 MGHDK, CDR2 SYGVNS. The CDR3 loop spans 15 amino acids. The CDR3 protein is CASSDGQISKETQYF. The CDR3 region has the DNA TGTGCCAGCAGTGACGGTCAAATCTCAAAAGAGACCCAGTACTTC.

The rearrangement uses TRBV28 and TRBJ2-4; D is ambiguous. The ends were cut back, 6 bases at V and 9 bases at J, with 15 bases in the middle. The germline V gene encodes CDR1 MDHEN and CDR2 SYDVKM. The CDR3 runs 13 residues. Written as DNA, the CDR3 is TGTGCCAGCAGACCGCAAGCGTCTGGCATTCAGTACTTC. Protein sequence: CASRPQASGIQYF.

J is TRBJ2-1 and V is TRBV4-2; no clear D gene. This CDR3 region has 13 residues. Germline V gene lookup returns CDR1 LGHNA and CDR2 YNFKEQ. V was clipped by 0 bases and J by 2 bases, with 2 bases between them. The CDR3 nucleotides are TGTGCCAGCAGCCAAGAGACCTACAATGAGCAGTTCTTC. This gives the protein CASSQETYNEQFF.

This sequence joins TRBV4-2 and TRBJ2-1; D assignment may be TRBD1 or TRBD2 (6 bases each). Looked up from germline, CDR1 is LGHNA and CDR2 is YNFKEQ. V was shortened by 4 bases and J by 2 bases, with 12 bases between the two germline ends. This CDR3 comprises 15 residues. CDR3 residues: CASSPWRGTYNEQFF. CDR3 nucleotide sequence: TGTGCCAGCAGCCCCTGGAGGGGGACCTACAATGAGCAGTTCTTC.

In DNA form, the CDR3 reads TGTGCCAGCAGCCGGGACTTCCAAGAGACCCAGTACTTC. Its translation is CASSRDFQETQYF. The V call is TRBV14, the J call TRBJ2-5; D might be TRBD2 (6 bases). This CDR3 has 13 amino acids. Germline loops: CDR1 SGHDN, CDR2 FVKESK. The ends were cut back, 4 bases at V and 1 base at J, with 7 bases in the middle.

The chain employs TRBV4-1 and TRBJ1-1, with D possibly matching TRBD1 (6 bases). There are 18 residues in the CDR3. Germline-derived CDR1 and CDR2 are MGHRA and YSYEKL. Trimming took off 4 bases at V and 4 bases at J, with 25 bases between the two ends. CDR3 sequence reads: CASSPGTTFWQGSTEAFF. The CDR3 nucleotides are TGCGCCAGCAGCCCGGGAACCACCTTCTGGCAGGGGAGCACTGAAGCTTTCTTT.

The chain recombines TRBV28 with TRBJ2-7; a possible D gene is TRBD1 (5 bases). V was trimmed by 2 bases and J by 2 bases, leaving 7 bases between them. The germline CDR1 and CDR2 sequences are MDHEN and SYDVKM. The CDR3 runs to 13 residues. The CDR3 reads CASSLVGPYEQYF. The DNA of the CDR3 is TGTGCCAGCAGTTTAGTGGGGCCCTACGAGCAGTACTTC.

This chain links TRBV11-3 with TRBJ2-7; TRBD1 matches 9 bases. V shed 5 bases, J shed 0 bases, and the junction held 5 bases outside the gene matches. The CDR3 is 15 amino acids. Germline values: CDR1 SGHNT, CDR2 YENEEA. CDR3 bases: TGTGCCAGCAGCCCGGACAGGGGCACCTCCTACGAGCAGTACTTC. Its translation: CASSPDRGTSYEQYF.

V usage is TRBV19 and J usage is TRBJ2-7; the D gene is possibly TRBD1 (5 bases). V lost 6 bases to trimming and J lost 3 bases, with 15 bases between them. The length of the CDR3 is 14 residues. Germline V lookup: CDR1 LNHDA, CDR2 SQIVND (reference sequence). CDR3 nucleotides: TGTGCCAGTAGCCTCGGACATCTTAACTACGAGCAGTACTTC. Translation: CASSLGHLNYEQYF.

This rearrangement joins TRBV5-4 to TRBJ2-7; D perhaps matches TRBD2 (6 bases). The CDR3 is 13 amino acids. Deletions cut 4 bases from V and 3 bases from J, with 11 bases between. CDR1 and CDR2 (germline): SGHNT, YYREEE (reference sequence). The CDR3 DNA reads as TGTGCCAGCAGCCGGGGGTGGGGCTACGAGCAGTACTTC. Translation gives CASSRGWGYEQYF.

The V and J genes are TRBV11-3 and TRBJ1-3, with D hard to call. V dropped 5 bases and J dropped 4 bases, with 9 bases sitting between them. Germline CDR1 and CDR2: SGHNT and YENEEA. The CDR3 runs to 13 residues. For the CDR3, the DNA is TGTGCCAGCAGCATCGACAACGGAAACACCATATATTTT. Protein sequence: CASSIDNGNTIYF.

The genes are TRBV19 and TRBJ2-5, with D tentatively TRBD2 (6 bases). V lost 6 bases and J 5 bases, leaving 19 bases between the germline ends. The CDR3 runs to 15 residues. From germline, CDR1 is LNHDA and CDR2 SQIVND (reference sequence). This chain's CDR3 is CASSSWEAGFETQYF. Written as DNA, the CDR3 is TGTGCCAGTAGCTCTTGGGAGGCTGGGTTCGAGACCCAGTACTTC. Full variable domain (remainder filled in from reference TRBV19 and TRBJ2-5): DGGITQSPKYLFRKEGQNVTLSCEQNLNHDAMYWYRQDPGQGLRLIYYSQIVNDFQKGDIAEGYSVSREKKESFPLTVTSAQKNPTAFYLCASSSWEAGFETQYFGPGTRLLVL.

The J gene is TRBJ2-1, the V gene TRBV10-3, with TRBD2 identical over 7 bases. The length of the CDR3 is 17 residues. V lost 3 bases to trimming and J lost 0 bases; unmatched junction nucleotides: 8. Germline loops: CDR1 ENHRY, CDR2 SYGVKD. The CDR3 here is CAISEMASGSSYNEQFF. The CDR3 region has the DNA TGTGCCATCAGTGAAATGGCTAGCGGAAGCTCCTACAATGAGCAGTTCTTC.

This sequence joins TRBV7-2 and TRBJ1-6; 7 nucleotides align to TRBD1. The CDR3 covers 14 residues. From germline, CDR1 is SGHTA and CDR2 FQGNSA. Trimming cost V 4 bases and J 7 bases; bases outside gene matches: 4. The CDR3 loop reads CASSSPTGNSPLHF. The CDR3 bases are TGTGCCAGCAGCTCCCCGACAGGGAATTCACCCCTCCACTTT.

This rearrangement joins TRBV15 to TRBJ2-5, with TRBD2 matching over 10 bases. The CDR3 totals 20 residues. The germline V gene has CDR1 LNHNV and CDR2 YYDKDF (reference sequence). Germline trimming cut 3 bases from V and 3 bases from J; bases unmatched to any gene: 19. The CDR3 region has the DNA TGTGCCACCAGCAGCGGCGGGACAGGCCCGTTTCTAGCGGGAGAAGAGACCCAGTACTTC. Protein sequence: CATSSGGTGPFLAGEETQYF. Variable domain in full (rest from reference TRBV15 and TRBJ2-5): DAMVIQNPRYQVTQFGKPVTLSCSQTLNHNVMYWYQQKSSQAPKLLFHYYDKDFNNEADTPDNFQSRRPNTSFCFLDIRSPGLGDTAMYLCATSSGGTGPFLAGEETQYFGPGTRLLVL.

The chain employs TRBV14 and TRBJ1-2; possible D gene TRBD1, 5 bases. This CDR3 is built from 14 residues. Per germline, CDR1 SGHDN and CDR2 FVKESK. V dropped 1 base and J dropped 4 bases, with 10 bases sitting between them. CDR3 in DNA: TGTGCCAGCAGCCAAGTGGGACTCCGCTATGGCTACACCTTC. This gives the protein CASSQVGLRYGYTF. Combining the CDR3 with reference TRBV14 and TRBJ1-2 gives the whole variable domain EAGVTQFPSHSVIEKGQTVTLRCDPISGHDNLYWYRRVMGKEIKFLLHFVKESKQDESGMPNNRFLAERTGGTYSTLKVQPAELEDSGVYFCASSQVGLRYGYTFGSGTRLTVV.